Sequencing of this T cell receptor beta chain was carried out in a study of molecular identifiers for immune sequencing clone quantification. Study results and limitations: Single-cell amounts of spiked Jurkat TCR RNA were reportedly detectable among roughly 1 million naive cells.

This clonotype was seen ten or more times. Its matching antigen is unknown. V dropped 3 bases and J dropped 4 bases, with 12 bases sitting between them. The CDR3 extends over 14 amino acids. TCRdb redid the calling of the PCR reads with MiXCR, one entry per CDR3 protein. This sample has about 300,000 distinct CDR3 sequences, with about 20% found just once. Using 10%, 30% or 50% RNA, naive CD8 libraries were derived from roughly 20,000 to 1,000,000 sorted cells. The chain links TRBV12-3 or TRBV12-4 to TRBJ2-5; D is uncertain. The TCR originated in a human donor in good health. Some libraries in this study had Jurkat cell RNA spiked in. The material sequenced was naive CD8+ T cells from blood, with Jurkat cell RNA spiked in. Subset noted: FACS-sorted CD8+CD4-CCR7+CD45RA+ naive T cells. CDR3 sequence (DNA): TGTGCCAGCAGTTTCGCGTGGGAAGGAGAGACCCAGTACTTC. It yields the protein CASSFAWEGETQYF.